This T cell receptor (beta chain) came from a study of T cells in women clearing cervical HPV infection. Profiling relied on immunoSEQ multiplex PCR, and the TCRdb table lists in-frame clones only, not all of them. Recorded here are some 30,000 clones; the top ten clones represent about 3%. General study points: CIN3+ cases had significantly higher TCR repertoire richness than controls, but evenness did not differ.

As regards this clone: Its cognate antigen is unknown. The CDR3 end falls 3 residues outside the read, so it is completed with the germline J gene.

The CDR3 sequence is 12 residues long. CDR1 and CDR2 (germline): DFQATT, SNEGSKA (reference sequence). V usage is TRBV20-1 and J usage is TRBJ1-1; tentatively, D is TRBD1 (5 bases). The sample comprised blood buffy coat. This receptor was obtained from a woman between 18 and 70 years old with a cervical HPV16 infection that either progressed to CIN3+ or cleared (not recorded which). The sequenced CDR3 bases are TGCAGTGCTAGGGGGGGTTCTTCGAGA. Translating gives CSARGGSSR. The full CDR3 sequence reads CSARGGSSRAFF.